The entry below describes one T cell receptor (beta chain). The antigen remains unidentified. The data were obtained in a study of cytomegalovirus exposure and HLA in healthy donors. The study's findings and limits: Later work showed greater clonal expansion in HLA-associated TCR beta chains than in equally common others. Researchers reported from a later analysis that most CMV-associated TCR beta chains appeared HLA-restricted.

Germline CDR1 and CDR2: SGHRS and YFSETQ. The ends were cut back, 6 bases at V and 0 bases at J, with 10 bases in the middle. The CDR3 length is 14 residues. Donors were nominally healthy when sampled, though unrecorded immune exposures were likely. The PCR employed 60 Vbeta primers together with 13 Jbeta primers. Authors' processing steps: A follow-up analysis tallied tens of millions of unique TCR beta chains, roughly 11 million shared. Assay used: immunoSEQ multiplex PCR; TCRdb lists only in-frame clones, some missing. V and J calls and clone size are copied from that table; D and trimming were computed from the DNA. The sample carries some 160,000 clones, approximately 84% recorded once.

Sample: PBMCs. This rearrangement joins TRBV5-1 to TRBJ2-1, with D uncertain. The clonotype was recovered from a woman in her forties in good health and CMV-seropositive. The CDR3: CASTSASSYNEQFF. CDR3 coding DNA: TGCGCCAGCACCAGCGCGAGCTCCTACAATGAGCAGTTCTTC.